A selection of T cell receptor beta chains follows, all from one sample in a study of memory CD4+ T cells and cytomegalovirus serostatus. Using immunoSEQ multiplex PCR, the repertoire was profiled, and TCRdb retains in-frame clones only, with some absent. Of about 60,000 clones listed, approximately 71% are singletons. Sample: memory CD4+ T cells from blood. Source of these receptors: an adult in good health and CMV-seronegative. The CDR3 runs from the conserved cysteine through the conserved F or W. D genes are given only for firm matches. For some rows the clone size is stated as once, few or many, or as a class when expanded; others skip it.

DNA	CDR3	J	D	V	size
TGTGCCAGCTCACCAGACAGGGATCGAGGCAATCAGCCCCAGCATTTT	CASSPDRDRGNQPQHF	TRBJ1-5	TRBD1	TRBV18	-
TGTGCCAGCAGCGCACTAGCGGGGCTAGGGGGTGAGCAGTTCTTC	CASSALAGLGGEQFF	TRBJ2-1	TRBD2	TRBV7-3	-
TGTGCCAGTAGCCACAGGGCGATGAACACTGAAGCTTTCTTT	CASSHRAMNTEAFF	TRBJ1-1	-	TRBV19	-
TGTGCCAGCTCGCCCCCGGGGGGAGGCTCCTACGAGCAGTACTTC	CASSPPGGGSYEQYF	TRBJ2-7	TRBD2	TRBV28	-
TGTGCCAGCAGTTTATACCCACAGGGAGACTACGAGCAGTACTTC	CASSLYPQGDYEQYF	TRBJ2-7	-	TRBV27	-
TGCGCCAGCAGGGTTTCGTTAGAAAACTACGAGCAGTACTTC	CASRVSLENYEQYF	TRBJ2-7	-	TRBV5-1	-
TGCAGCGTTGGAGGGGGAACGGGCAATCAGCCCCAGCATTTT	CSVGGGTGNQPQHF	TRBJ1-5	-	TRBV29-1	-
TGTGCCAGCAGCGCGGGACGGAGCCTTCAGTACTTC	CASSAGRSLQYF	TRBJ2-7	-	TRBV7-9	-
TGTGCCAGCAGTTTGGAGTCTTTTAACTATGGCTACACCTTC	CASSLESFNYGYTF	TRBJ1-2	-	TRBV2	-
TGTGCCTGGAGTGTATCAGGGGAAGCGGACACCATATATTTT	CAWSVSGEADTIYF	TRBJ1-3	-	TRBV30	-
TGTGCCACACTAGCGGGGGTAACCTACAATGAGCAGTTCTTC	CATLAGVTYNEQFF	TRBJ2-1	TRBD2	TRBV10-3	-
TGCGCCAGCAGCTTCAGGGCGGGGGGTGAAAAACTGTTTTTT	CASSFRAGGEKLFF	TRBJ1-4	-	TRBV5-1	-
TGTGCCAGCAGCTTATCAGGGGACTATGGCTACACCTTC	CASSLSGDYGYTF	TRBJ1-2	-	TRBV13	-
TGTGCCAGCAGTTACTCGCCGGGACAGGGGACGATCGGCTACACCTTC	CASSYSPGQGTIGYTF	TRBJ1-2	TRBD1	TRBV6-6	-
TGTGCCAGCCAAAAGAGACAGGGGGGACCTCAGCCCCAGCATTTT	CASQKRQGGPQPQHF	TRBJ1-5	TRBD1	TRBV5-6	-
TGTGCCAGCAGCAACCAAGAGACCCAGTACTTC	CASSNQETQYF	TRBJ2-5	-	TRBV14	once
TGTGCCAGCAGCCCCAAGAGGGACAGTAAAGATGAAGCTTTCTTT	CASSPKRDSKDEAFF	TRBJ1-1	TRBD1	TRBV11-2	-
TGCGCCAGCAGCTTCCCCCCGGGACAGCTAAATGAAAAACTGTTTTTT	CASSFPPGQLNEKLFF	TRBJ1-4	TRBD1	TRBV4-1	-
TGCGCCAGCAGCTTGGGGACTAATCAAGAGACCCAGTACTTC	CASSLGTNQETQYF	TRBJ2-5	-	TRBV5-1	-
TGTGCCAGCAGCGTCGGCTACACGATACACAATGAGCAGTTCTTC	CASSVGYTIHNEQFF	TRBJ2-1	-	TRBV9	-
TGTGCCAGCAGCTTTCCCCTAGGTAGCACAGATACGCAGTATTTT	CASSFPLGSTDTQYF	TRBJ2-3	-	TRBV7-2	-
TGTGCCAGCAGTCGAGGACGCGGGACAATCTCCGGGGAGCTGTTTTTT	CASSRGRGTISGELFF	TRBJ2-2	-	TRBV9	-
TGTGCCAGCACCTGGGATAGGGAGGGGGGTAGGAGTCAGCCCCAGCATTTT	CASTWDREGGRSQPQHF	TRBJ1-5	-	TRBV28	-